Listed below are T cell receptor beta chains from one sample, sequenced in a study of blood T cells in healthy people across ages. Each CDR3 protein is one row after TCRdb ran MiXCR on the 5' RACE reads. Here the sample spans 750,000 to 1,000,000 distinct CDR3 sequences, about 28% being singletons. This sample was also put to use in a study of T cells of mothers and their children.

The sequencing input was blood. The source is a woman aged 40 to 49 in good health. Both conserved end residues are part of each CDR3. D genes are given only for firm matches. A row's size may be missing; if present it is once, few, many or a size class.

size,V,D,J,CDR3,DNA
NA,TRBV7-9,NA,TRBJ2-3,CASSLPPMDTQYF,TGTGCCAGCAGCTTACCCCCGATGGATACGCAGTATTTT
many,TRBV28,NA,TRBJ2-5,CASSLRQETQYF,TGTGCCAGCAGCTTAAGGCAAGAGACCCAGTACTTC
NA,TRBV9,NA,TRBJ2-5,CASSVVTGPQETQYF,TGTGCCAGCAGCGTAGTCACAGGCCCACAAGAGACCCAGTACTTC
NA,TRBV10-3,NA,TRBJ1-2,CAISEGAGDIYGYTF,TGTGCCATCAGTGAGGGGGCAGGGGACATCTATGGCTACACCTTC
NA,TRBV14,TRBD1,TRBJ1-2,CASSQYRGGYGYTF,TGTGCCAGCAGCCAGTACAGGGGAGGCTATGGCTACACCTTC
NA,TRBV11-2,NA,TRBJ1-1,CASSLGLGACTEAFF,TGTGCCAGCAGCTTAGGTCTGGGGGCGTGCACTGAAGCTTTCTTT
NA,TRBV15,NA,TRBJ1-1,CATSNIGETEAFF,TGTGCCACCAGCAACATTGGGGAGACTGAAGCTTTCTTT
NA,TRBV14,NA,TRBJ1-1,CASSQDPAGERAFF,TGTGCCAGCAGCCAAGATCCGGCAGGGGAAAGAGCTTTCTTT
few,TRBV20-1,NA,TRBJ2-3,CSASLRSPTDTQYF,TGCAGTGCTAGTCTCCGGAGCCCCACAGATACGCAGTATTTT
NA,TRBV7-6,TRBD1,TRBJ2-4,CASSPKPTGILAKNIQYF,TGTGCCAGCAGCCCTAAACCGACAGGGATCCTAGCCAAAAACATTCAGTACTTC
NA,TRBV5-1,TRBD1,TRBJ1-3,CASRSDRGSGNTIYF,TGCGCCAGCAGATCGGACAGGGGGTCTGGAAACACCATATATTTT
many,TRBV12-3/TRBV12-4,NA,TRBJ1-1,CASTVDSLDTEAFF,TGTGCCAGCACCGTGGACAGTCTGGACACTGAAGCTTTCTTT
few,TRBV24-1,NA,TRBJ2-1,CATSEGGYNEQFF,TGTGCCACCAGTGAGGGAGGTTACAATGAGCAGTTCTTC
few,TRBV7-6,NA,TRBJ1-6,CASSLEGSGGVYNSPLHF,TGTGCCAGCAGCTTAGAAGGTTCGGGGGGCGTCTATAATTCACCCCTCCACTTT
many,TRBV5-1,NA,TRBJ2-7,CASSSNSGTYEQYF,TGTGCCAGCAGCTCGAACAGCGGCACCTACGAGCAGTACTTC
NA,TRBV7-3,NA,TRBJ2-3,CASSLIGGQGGISTDTQYF,TGTGCCAGCAGCTTAATAGGCGGACAGGGAGGGATCAGCACAGATACGCAGTATTTT
few,TRBV25-1,TRBD1,TRBJ2-7,CASTHHSAGGPYEQYF,TGTGCCAGCACCCACCACTCGGCAGGGGGCCCCTACGAGCAGTACTTC
NA,TRBV3-1,NA,TRBJ1-1,CASSQGSRTEAFF,TGTGCCAGCAGCCAAGGGTCCCGCACTGAAGCTTTCTTT
many,TRBV29-1,NA,TRBJ1-2,CSVDSPPGGYTF,TGCAGCGTTGATAGCCCCCCGGGGGGCTACACCTTC
many,TRBV5-5,NA,TRBJ1-1,CASSGDGIEAFF,TGTGCCAGCAGCGGGGACGGAATAGAAGCTTTCTTT
few,TRBV7-8,NA,TRBJ2-4,CASSLAENIQYF,TGTGCCAGCAGCTTAGCGGAGAACATTCAGTACTTC
NA,TRBV20-1,NA,TRBJ2-7,CSARDVRPGIYKNEQYF,TGCAGTGCTAGAGATGTAAGGCCCGGTATATACAAGAATGAGCAGTACTTC
few,TRBV4-3,NA,TRBJ2-1,CASSQVPHEQFF,TGCGCCAGCAGCCAAGTACCCCATGAGCAGTTCTTC
NA,TRBV9,TRBD1,TRBJ1-2,CASSAGGSVYGYTF,TGTGCCAGCAGCGCAGGGGGGAGTGTCTATGGCTACACCTTC
NA,TRBV12-3/TRBV12-4,TRBD1,TRBJ1-1,CASSRPGTGNLGAFF,TGTGCCAGCAGTCGACCCGGGACAGGCAACTTGGGAGCTTTCTTT
many,TRBV7-9,NA,TRBJ2-7,CASSKSGTKGYEQYF,TGTGCCAGCAGCAAATCCGGGACCAAGGGCTACGAGCAGTACTTC
many,TRBV29-1,NA,TRBJ1-1,CSVEDGVTEAFF,TGCAGCGTTGAAGACGGAGTCACTGAAGCTTTCTTT
few,TRBV6-1,NA,TRBJ2-3,CASSEVSPTATQYF,TGTGCCAGCAGTGAAGTCAGTCCCACAGCTACGCAGTATTTT
few,TRBV5-1,NA,TRBJ1-1,CASSFSLGLEDTEAFF,TGCGCCAGCAGCTTTTCGCTTGGACTGGAGGACACTGAAGCTTTCTTT
many,TRBV3-1,NA,TRBJ2-7,CASSQDPRGIAAGEQYF,TGTGCCAGCAGCCAAGATCCCCGGGGGATCGCAGCGGGCGAGCAGTACTTC
NA,TRBV5-8,NA,TRBJ2-5,CASSLVGQGLVETQYF,TGTGCCAGCAGCTTGGTTGGGCAGGGGTTGGTTGAGACCCAGTACTTC
NA,TRBV30,NA,TRBJ2-4,CAWSTRQDLRGNIQYF,TGTGCCTGGAGTACTAGACAGGACCTTCGGGGAAACATTCAGTACTTC
NA,TRBV12-3/TRBV12-4,TRBD1,TRBJ1-1,CAIIGTGGRAFF,TGTGCCATTATAGGGACAGGGGGTCGAGCTTTCTTT
NA,TRBV5-1,TRBD1,TRBJ2-1,CASSLAEGTGLGNEQFF,TGCGCCAGCAGCTTGGCCGAGGGGACAGGGTTGGGAAATGAGCAGTTCTTC
NA,TRBV9,TRBD1,TRBJ1-1,CASSVPRTGTNTEAFF,TGTGCCAGCAGCGTGCCCCGGACAGGGACGAACACTGAAGCTTTCTTT
many,TRBV29-1,NA,TRBJ1-2,CSVGAGESRSYGYTF,TGCAGCGTTGGGGCAGGCGAATCTCGCTCCTATGGCTACACCTTC
many,TRBV18,NA,TRBJ2-5,CASSPRLTRQETQYF,TGTGCCAGCTCACCACGTTTGACCAGGCAAGAGACCCAGTACTTC
NA,TRBV3-1,TRBD2,TRBJ2-1,CASSFGGNRNEQFF,TGTGCCAGCAGCTTCGGGGGGAATCGGAATGAGCAGTTCTTC
NA,TRBV12-3/TRBV12-4,TRBD1,TRBJ1-4,CASSFDRGLTNEKLFF,TGTGCCAGCAGCTTCGACAGGGGGCTAACTAATGAAAAACTGTTTTTT
many,TRBV18,NA,TRBJ1-5,CASSPEINQPQHF,TGTGCCAGCTCACCAGAGATCAATCAGCCCCAGCATTTT
few,TRBV28,NA,TRBJ2-3,CASSLGRRADTQYF,TGTGCCAGCAGTTTGGGCCGCCGGGCAGATACGCAGTATTTT
few,TRBV3-1,NA,TRBJ2-7,CASSHGTLGEQYF,TGTGCCAGCAGCCACGGGACCCTCGGGGAGCAGTACTTC
many,TRBV29-1,NA,TRBJ2-3,CSVEGGADTQYF,TGCAGCGTTGAGGGGGGAGCAGATACGCAGTATTTT
NA,TRBV9,NA,TRBJ1-2,CASSADKSSASYGYTF,TGTGCCAGCAGCGCCGACAAGTCGAGTGCTTCGTATGGCTACACCTTC
once,TRBV5-6,NA,TRBJ1-2,CASSLSNWEGYTF,TGTGCCAGCAGCTTGAGTAATTGGGAGGGCTACACCTTC
NA,TRBV3-1,TRBD2,TRBJ2-7,CASSQGLAGGLPSISYEQYF,TGTGCCAGCAGCCAAGGATTAGCGGGGGGGTTACCGTCAATCTCCTACGAGCAGTACTTC
many,TRBV12-3/TRBV12-4,NA,TRBJ1-5,CASSSGHNQPQHF,TGTGCCAGCAGTTCAGGTCACAATCAGCCCCAGCATTTT
few,TRBV7-3,NA,TRBJ2-5,CASSLGANNEQYF,TGTGCCAGCAGCTTAGGCGCGAACAATGAGCAGTACTTC
NA,TRBV20-1,NA,TRBJ2-2,CSASAPHGAGELFF,TGCAGTGCTAGCGCTCCCCATGGGGCCGGGGAGCTGTTTTTT
NA,TRBV27,TRBD1,TRBJ1-6,CASKVTTGVASPLHF,TGTGCCAGCAAGGTTACGACAGGGGTTGCTTCACCCCTCCACTTT
few,TRBV9,NA,TRBJ2-3,CASSVQQGVDTQYF,TGTGCCAGCAGCGTACAACAGGGTGTAGATACGCAGTATTTT
many,TRBV5-1,TRBD1,TRBJ2-7,CASSLRGQGVSYEQYF,TGCGCCAGCAGCTTGAGAGGCCAGGGGGTGTCCTACGAGCAGTACTTC
many,TRBV20-1,TRBD1,TRBJ2-7,CSARGGTGRTYEQYF,TGCAGTGCTAGAGGCGGGACAGGGAGGACCTACGAGCAGTACTTC